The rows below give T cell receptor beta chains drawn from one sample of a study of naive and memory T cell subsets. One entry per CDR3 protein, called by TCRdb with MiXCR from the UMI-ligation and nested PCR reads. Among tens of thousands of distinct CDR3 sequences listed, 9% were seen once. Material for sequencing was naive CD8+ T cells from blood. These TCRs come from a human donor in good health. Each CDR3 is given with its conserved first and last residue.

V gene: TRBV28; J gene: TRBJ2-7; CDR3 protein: CASTPTGAGEQYF
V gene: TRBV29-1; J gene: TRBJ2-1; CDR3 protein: CSVRLAGANNEQFF
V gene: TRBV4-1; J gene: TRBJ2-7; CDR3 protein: CASSQGSGEQYF
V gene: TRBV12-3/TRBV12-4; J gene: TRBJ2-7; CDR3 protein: CASSLGTPWQYF
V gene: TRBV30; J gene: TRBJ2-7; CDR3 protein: CAWSGGTGNSYEQYF
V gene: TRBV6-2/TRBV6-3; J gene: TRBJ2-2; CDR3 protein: CASRSLPRLAGGSTGELFF
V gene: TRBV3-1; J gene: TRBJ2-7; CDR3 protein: CASSHGSPDEQYF
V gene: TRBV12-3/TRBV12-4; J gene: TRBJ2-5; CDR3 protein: CASSLRTSGALPETQYF
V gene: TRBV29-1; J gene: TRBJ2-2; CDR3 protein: CSVALLEQGANTGELFF
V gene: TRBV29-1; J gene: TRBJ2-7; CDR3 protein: CSVQVGEQYF
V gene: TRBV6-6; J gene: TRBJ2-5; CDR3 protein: CASSYSVYREQETQYF
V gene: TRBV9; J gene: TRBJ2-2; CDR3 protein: CASSVSQLLDRGRPGELFF
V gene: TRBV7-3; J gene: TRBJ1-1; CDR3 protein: CASSLTRTGPNTEAFF
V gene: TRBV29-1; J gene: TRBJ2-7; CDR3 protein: CSVEDHPKVPGYEQYF
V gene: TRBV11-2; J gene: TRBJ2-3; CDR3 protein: CASTNRDTNTDTQYF
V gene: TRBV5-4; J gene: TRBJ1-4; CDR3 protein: CASSFGGTRNEKLFF
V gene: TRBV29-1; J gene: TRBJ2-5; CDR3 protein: CSVEDRKFGGETQYF
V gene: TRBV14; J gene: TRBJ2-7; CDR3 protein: CASSPDKPGLKSSYEQYF
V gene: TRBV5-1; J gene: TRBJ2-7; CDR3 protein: CASSAGQFYEQYF
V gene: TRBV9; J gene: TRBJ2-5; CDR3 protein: CASSVASGLGETQYF
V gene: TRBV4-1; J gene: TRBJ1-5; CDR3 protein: CASSQGLDQPEHF
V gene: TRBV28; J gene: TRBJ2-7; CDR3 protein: CASSSSGSRDEQYF
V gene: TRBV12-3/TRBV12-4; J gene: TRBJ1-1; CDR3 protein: CASSFGGNTEAFF
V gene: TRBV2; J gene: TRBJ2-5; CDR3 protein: CASSGDQPLETQYF
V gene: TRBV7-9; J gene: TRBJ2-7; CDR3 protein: CAIEQGPSGEQYF
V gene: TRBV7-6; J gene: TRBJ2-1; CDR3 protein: CASKGGSSYNEQFF
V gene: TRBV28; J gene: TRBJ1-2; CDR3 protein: CASSFPEGYYGYTF
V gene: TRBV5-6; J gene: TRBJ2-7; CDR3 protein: CASSFGGTYEQYF
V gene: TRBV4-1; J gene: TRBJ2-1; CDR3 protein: CASSQAGGGNEQFF
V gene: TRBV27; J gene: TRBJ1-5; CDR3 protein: CASSSIRVSNQPQHF
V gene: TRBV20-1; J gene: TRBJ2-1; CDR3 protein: CSAYPGLANNEQFF
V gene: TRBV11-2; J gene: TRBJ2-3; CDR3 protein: CASSSSGSGRFRDTQYF
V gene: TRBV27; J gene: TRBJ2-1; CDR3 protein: CASSPGLAFEQFF
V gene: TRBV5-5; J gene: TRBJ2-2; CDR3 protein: CASSPVSGTGGTGELFF
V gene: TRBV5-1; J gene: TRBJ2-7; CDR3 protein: CASSWTESYEQYF
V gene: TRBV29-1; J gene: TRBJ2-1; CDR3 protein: CSVEWTNGMMYEQFF
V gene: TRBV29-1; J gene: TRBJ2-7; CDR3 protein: CSVEEGGHEQYF